Reported below is one T cell receptor beta chain. The antigen it recognizes is unknown. No much larger clonotype is one base removed from it; base qualities were not supplied. TCRbeta CDR3 regions were amplified from genomic DNA by means of the immunoSEQ Assay, a bias-controlled multiplex PCR. Per the source publication's procedure: The number of nucleated cells in each sample was estimated by amplification of reference gene primers within the assay. To quantify the absolute abundance of each unique TCRbeta CDR3 rearrangement, sequence reads were collapsed and filtered. For each sample, productive Simpson clonality was calculated by taking the square root of Simpson's diversity index across productive rearrangements. TCRdb obtained this table from immuneACCESS and retained in-frame rearrangements with V and J assigned. These tables miss some clones; where compared with another copy, unresolved V genes account for less than half of the shortfall, and the remainder is unexplained. Clone size and the V and J calls come from that table; the DNA yielded D and trimming. Within this sample are 130,000 to 150,000 clones, with 87% of them counted one time only. In total, the top ten clones hold 0.9% to 0.95% of the sample.

These data belong to a study of blood T cell repertoires in COVID-19 (dated by TCRdb to between 2020 and 2021). About the investigation overall: Samples covering the acute and convalescent phases of COVID-19 were provided by collaborators in the United States, Italy and Spain. The material from the prospective study consisted of cDNA or gDNA derived from T cells, B-cell-depleted T cells, or PBMCs. The dataset comprised deeply sampled blood TCRbeta repertoires from subjects exposed to, actively infected with, or recovered from COVID-19. The repertoires were made available in a free public database intended to serve as a resource for research on the immune response to SARS-CoV-2. Samples were obtained from the ongoing ImmuneRACE study (first 160 participants) and from 1,200 or so subjects provided by 6 global collaborators. The sample metadata nearly always contained a de-identified subject ID, COVID-19 status, age in years and sex. Where available, HLA class I and class II types were obtained from metadata supplied by the sample provider rather than from assay-based typing.

Each collaborating institution followed its own protocols to collect whole blood in K2EDTA tubes. For TCRbeta analysis, collaborators shipped samples in one of three forms: frozen whole blood, isolated PBMCs, or DNA extracted from either of those sample types. Overall study outcomes, separate from this receptor: The amount of clinical and demographic metadata varied by source and participant and was provided uncurated.

The V end gives up 4 bases and the J end 7 bases, leaving 9 bases in the junction not matched to a gene. Taken from the germline V gene (reference sequence), the CDR1 and CDR2 loops are MNHEY and SMNVEV. Its CDR3 holds 16 amino acids, cysteine through phenylalanine. Of all the DNA, just the CDR3 is kept, 48 bases in frame from base 1. The V and J segments used are TRBV27 and TRBJ1-5; 11 of the junction bases match TRBD1. The receptor was isolated from a woman aged 50 to 60 with acute or convalescent COVID-19. Sequences were obtained from peripheral blood. Read as DNA, the sequence is TGTGCCAGCAGTTCCGGACAGGGGGCAGGGTGGCAGCCCCAGCATTTT. This is translated as CASSSGQGAGWQPQHF.